This entry lists 14 T cell receptor beta chains sequenced from one sample in a study of T cells in Graves' hyperthyroidism and ophthalmopathy. It was RNA transcripts that yielded the amplified TCR beta CDR3 regions. Primed by the HTBI set, a first-round RT-PCR was run on the TCR CDR3. TCRdb re-called the multiplex PCR reads with MiXCR, one entry per CDR3 protein. The repertoire holds under 750,000 distinct CDR3 sequences, approximately 19% seen once, with 16% in the top ten. The sample was blood. All receptors come from a woman aged 45-59 years with Graves' hyperthyroidism that later progressed to Graves' ophthalmopathy.

This clonotype was detected only a few times. The chain couples TRBV9 to TRBJ1-2; 9 bases are a match to TRBD1. Germline V gene sequence: CDR1 SGDLS, CDR2 YYNGEE. The CDR3 is made up of 14 amino acids. J was trimmed by 5 bases and V by 2 bases; bases with no gene match: 4. In DNA, the CDR3 is TGTGCCAGCAGCGTGGGACAGGGTTTTTATGGCTACACCTTC. As protein: CASSVGQGFYGYTF.

This clonotype was found many times. J is TRBJ1-1 and V is TRBV7-9; 7 positions agree with TRBD1. J gave up 0 bases and V 5 bases, and 15 bases lay outside the gene matches. The germline V gene encodes CDR1 SEHNR and CDR2 FQNEAQ (reference sequence). This CDR3 contains 18 residues. This CDR3 reads CASSPKTGLGAMNTEAFF. DNA of the CDR3: TGTGCCAGCAGCCCAAAGACAGGGTTGGGGGCCATGAACACTGAAGCTTTCTTT.

The chain combines TRBV7-9 with TRBJ1-1, with D possibly TRBD1 on 5 matching bases. Per the germline V gene, CDR1 is SEHNR and CDR2 is FQNEAQ (reference sequence). This CDR3 has 16 amino acids. Trimming took 5 bases from V and 1 from J, leaving 17 bases between them. CDR3 in amino acids: CASSPVVGGGNTEAFF. As DNA, the CDR3 is TGTGCCAGCAGCCCCGTAGTCGGGGGGGGGAACACTGAAGCTTTCTTT.

This clonotype was seen many times. The CDR3, as DNA: TGCGCCAGCAGCTCCCCGCGGCGGGGGGCCCTAAGCTACGAGCAGTACTTC. Translation: CASSSPRRGALSYEQYF. The chain joins TRBV5-1 to TRBJ2-7, with 8 bases identical to TRBD2. Unmatched junction bases numbered 14, after V lost 3 bases and J lost 3 bases. This CDR3 is 17 amino acids long. Germline CDR1 and CDR2: SGHRS and YFSETQ. Full variable domain (missing parts from reference TRBV5-1 and TRBJ2-7): KAGVTQTPRYLIKTRGQQVTLSCSPISGHRSVSWYQQTPGQGLQFLFEYFSETQRNKGNFPGRFSGRQFSNSRSEMNVSTLELGDSALYLCASSSPRRGALSYEQYFGPGTRLTVT.

V usage is TRBV20-1 and J usage is TRBJ2-7; 10 bases are a match to TRBD2. CDR3 length equals 14 residues. Germline V gives CDR1 DFQATT, CDR2 SNEGSKA (reference sequence). V shed 1 base and J 4 bases; nucleotides not matched to a gene: 4. The CDR3 DNA follows: TGCAGTGCTAGAGTTAGCGGGGGGCCTTACGAGCAGTACTTC. It specifies CSARVSGGPYEQYF.

The CDR3 is CASSQASPASSYEQYF. CDR3 sequence (DNA): TGCGCCAGCAGCCAAGCTTCGCCAGCAAGCTCCTACGAGCAGTACTTC. This chain uses TRBV4-1 with TRBJ2-7; D unresolved. Looked up from germline, CDR1 is MGHRA and CDR2 is YSYEKL. The CDR3 loop spans 16 amino acids. V gave up 1 base and J gave up 0 bases, with 13 bases separating them.

The genes are TRBV6-5 and TRBJ1-6; 10 nucleotides match TRBD1. The CDR3 spans 15 residues. The V gene end was trimmed by 4 bases and the J gene end by 9 bases; junction bases not matched to a gene: 6. The germline gives CDR1 MNHEY, CDR2 SVGAGI. In DNA, the CDR3 is TGTGCCAGCAGTTCAATAGGACAGGGGGGTTCACCCCTCCACTTT. This codes for CASSSIGQGGSPLHF.

J is TRBJ2-7 and V is TRBV6-1, with 7 nucleotides matching TRBD2. This CDR3 contains 13 residues. The ends lost 10 bases at V and 4 bases at J; junction bases unmatched: 10. Germline lookup yields CDR1 MNHNS and CDR2 SASEGT. Here the CDR3 reads CATISGVSYEQYF. The CDR3 nucleotides read TGTGCCACTATAAGCGGGGTCTCTTACGAGCAGTACTTC.

This clonotype appeared a few times. This rearrangement joins TRBV7-3 to TRBJ2-4; D perhaps matches TRBD2 (6 bases). CDR1 is SGHTA, CDR2 FQGTGA, per germline. This CDR3 has 15 amino acids. V was cut by 1 base and J by 3 bases, with 10 bases left in between. This CDR3 reads CASSLRGDVKNIQYF. Written as DNA, the CDR3 is TGTGCCAGCAGCTTAAGGGGGGACGTCAAAAACATTCAGTACTTC.

The gene calls are TRBV6-2 or TRBV6-3 and TRBJ2-3; possible D gene TRBD2, 5 bases. V dropped 6 bases and J dropped 5 bases, with 9 bases sitting between them. The germline V gene has CDR1 MNHEY and CDR2 SVGEGT. The CDR3 is 12 amino acids. The CDR3 DNA sequence: TGTGCCAGCAGGGACTCGGTAGATACGCAGTATTTT. This gives the protein CASRDSVDTQYF.

This clonotype appeared a few times. This chain joins TRBV15 and TRBJ1-5, with D possibly being TRBD1 (5 bases). The length of the CDR3 is 14 residues. With 3 bases removed from V and 6 bases from J, the gap between germline ends came to 12 bases. Germline-derived CDR1 and CDR2 are LNHNV and YYDKDF (reference sequence). CDR3 bases: TGTGCCACCAGCAGGGACGGTGGGGGTCAGCCCCAGCATTTT. Encoded protein: CATSRDGGGQPQHF.

This clonotype appeared a few times. A much larger clone lies a single base off, so this may be a read error. This chain uses TRBV2 with TRBJ2-2; D is possibly TRBD2 (5 bases). Germline CDR1 SNHLY, CDR2 FYNNEI. The CDR3 loop spans 15 amino acids. The chain's CDR3 is CASSEGSLNTGEPFF. The CDR3 bases are TGTGCCAGCAGTGAGGGTTCCCTGAACACCGGGGAGCCGTTTTTT.

V and J are TRBV6-1 and TRBJ2-5; D is possibly TRBD1 (5 bases). Trimming removed 2 bases at V and 0 bases at J, with 7 bases between. The CDR3 spans 14 residues. Germline lookup yields CDR1 MNHNS and CDR2 SASEGT. CDR3: CASSERGYQETQYF. The CDR3 DNA follows: TGTGCCAGCAGTGAAAGGGGCTACCAAGAGACCCAGTACTTC.

This clonotype was seen a handful of times. The gene calls are TRBV7-2 and TRBJ1-2; 10 nucleotides align to TRBD1. The CDR3 sequence is 16 residues long. The germline CDR1 and CDR2 sequences are SGHTA and FQGNSA. Trimming removed 6 bases from V and 4 bases from J; junction bases left unmatched: 11. The CDR3 region has the DNA TGTGCCAGCAGTTCACAAGCCGGGACAGGGGTCTATGGCTACACCTTC. It translates to CASSSQAGTGVYGYTF.